The source of this TCR beta chain is a study of human T cells and chemical hapten exposure. Study background: On 2 cm by 2 cm of upper inner arm skin, sensitization was performed with 2% DPC. Application of 0.01% DPC to the upper back was done by patch test, with a reading at 6 days.

The time point was: pre-sensitization, week 0. Stated treatment: therapeutic diphenylcyclopropenone sensitization with weekly scalp DPC. Staff drew blood before applying each patch test. CDR1 is ENHRY and CDR2 is SYGVKD in the germline V gene. V was trimmed by 0 bases and J by 10 bases, leaving 13 bases between them. This CDR3 contains 14 residues. TCRdb re-called the RACE reads with MiXCR, one entry per CDR3 protein. The sample shows under 300,000 distinct CDR3 sequences, 8.6% of them seen only once. This clonotype was counted only a few times. The chain combines TRBV10-3 with TRBJ2-1, with D unresolved. The sample consisted of whole blood, taken in connection with sensitization to the hapten diphenylcyclopropenone (DPC). The sequence was collected from a woman aged 40 to 50 with alopecia areata. Some clones in this sample may be carry-over from other donors' samples. As DNA, the CDR3 is TGTGCCATCAGTGAGTCAGGAAGCACCCAAGAGCAGTTCTTC. Translating it yields CAISESGSTQEQFF.